A few counts support the clone carrying this T cell receptor (beta chain). Its specificity is unknown. This entry comes from a study of identical twins' blood T cells. Study context: About 50 million reads came from approximately twelve libraries, six alpha, six beta. Overall study findings and caveats: Each donor's most abundant TCRbeta clonotypes shared more CDR3 sequences with her twin than unrelated donors. Even for out-of-frame TCRbeta, twins reportedly shared V gene usage much more than unrelated donors. Twin similarity might stem from environmental factors, not only genetics.

V was clipped by 4 bases and J by 2 bases, with 14 bases between them. Germline loops: CDR1 MNHEY, CDR2 SMNVEV (reference sequence). The CDR3 spans 15 residues. TCRdb fed the 5' RACE reads into MiXCR, producing one record per CDR3 protein. The data show hundreds of thousands of distinct CDR3 sequences, over 25% seen once. The sequenced sample was PBMCs. The receptor comes from a woman between 18 and 49 years old in good health. The chain has TRBV27 and TRBJ2-5, with D unresolved. This CDR3 reads CASSSASPDQETQYF. The CDR3 bases are TGTGCCAGCAGTTCGGCGAGTCCTGATCAAGAGACCCAGTACTTC.